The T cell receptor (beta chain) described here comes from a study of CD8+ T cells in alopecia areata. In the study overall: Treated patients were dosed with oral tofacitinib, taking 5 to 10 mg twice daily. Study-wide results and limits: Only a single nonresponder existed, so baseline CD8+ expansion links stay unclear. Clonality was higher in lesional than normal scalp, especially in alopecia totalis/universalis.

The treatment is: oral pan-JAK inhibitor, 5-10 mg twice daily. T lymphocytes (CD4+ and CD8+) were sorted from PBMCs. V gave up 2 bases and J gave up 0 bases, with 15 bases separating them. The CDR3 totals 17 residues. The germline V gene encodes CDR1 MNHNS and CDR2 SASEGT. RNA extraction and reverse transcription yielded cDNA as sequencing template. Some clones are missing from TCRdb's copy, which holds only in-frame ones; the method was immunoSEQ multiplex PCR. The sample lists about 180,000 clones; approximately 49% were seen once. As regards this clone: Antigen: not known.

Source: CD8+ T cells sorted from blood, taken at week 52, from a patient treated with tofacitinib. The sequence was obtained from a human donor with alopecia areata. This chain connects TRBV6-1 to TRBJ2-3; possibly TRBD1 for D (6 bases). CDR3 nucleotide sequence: TGTGCCAGCAGTGAACCCAGGGGCCAAGTTAGCACAGATACGCAGTATTTT. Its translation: CASSEPRGQVSTDTQYF.